These T cell receptor beta chains were read from a single sample in a study of shared clonotypes between healthy human individuals. This table comes from immunoSEQ multiplex PCR, and its TCRdb copy is limited to in-frame clones, with some not included. The table has some 2 million clones, approximately 94% seen once. The sample comprised naive CD8+ T cells sorted from blood. The source of these receptors is a man between 18 and 29 years old in good health. Both conserved end residues are part of each CDR3. D genes are given only for firm matches. Size values are once, few and many counts, or a class for expanded clones, and some rows have none.

length	size	V	D	J	DNA	CDR3
13	NA	TRBV11-3	NA	TRBJ2-1	TGTGCCAGCAGCTTGGGTTCCTACAATGAGCAGTTCTTC	CASSLGSYNEQFF
16	NA	TRBV27	NA	TRBJ2-7	TGTGCCAGCAGTTCCTCGGTAGGGGAGGCCTCCTACGAGCAGTACTTC	CASSSSVGEASYEQYF
15	NA	TRBV27	TRBD1	TRBJ2-7	TGTGCCAGCTCGTTAGGGGGGGACAGGGCCTACGAGCAGTACTTC	CASSLGGDRAYEQYF
14	NA	TRBV28	NA	TRBJ2-2	TGTGCCAGCAGTTTCTCCAGGGGCACCGGGGAGCTGTTTTTT	CASSFSRGTGELFF
19	NA	TRBV6-1	NA	TRBJ1-5	TGTGCCAGCAGTGGTCGCCTGGCCGGGACGGATTATAGCAATCAGCCCCAGCATTTT	CASSGRLAGTDYSNQPQHF
16	NA	TRBV7-9	TRBD1	TRBJ2-7	TGTGCCAGCAGTCCCCCACCCGACAGGGGGCACTACGAGCAGTACTTC	CASSPPPDRGHYEQYF
13	NA	TRBV9	NA	TRBJ2-1	TGTGCCAGCAGCGTAGGAAGGAGGAATGAGCAGTTCTTC	CASSVGRRNEQFF
14	NA	TRBV15	NA	TRBJ2-3	TGTGCCACCAGCAGAAGAGGACGCACAGATACGCAGTATTTT	CATSRRGRTDTQYF
12	NA	TRBV7-9	NA	TRBJ1-1	TGTGCCAGCAGCCGATCGTTGGGACACCTCGATTTT	CASSRSLGHLDF
16	NA	TRBV28	TRBD1	TRBJ1-4	TGTGCCAGCAGCACACAGGGGGCTCCTTGGGATGAAAAACTGTTTTTT	CASSTQGAPWDEKLFF
16	NA	TRBV5-4	TRBD1	TRBJ2-2	TGTGCCAGCAGTCCGGACAGGCCATTGGAGACGGGGGAGCTGTTTTTT	CASSPDRPLETGELFF
14	once	TRBV4-1	NA	TRBJ1-1	TGCGCCAGCAGCCAAGGGACAGCTAACACTGAAGCTTTCTTT	CASSQGTANTEAFF
14	NA	TRBV18	NA	TRBJ1-2	TGTGCCAGCTCACCGACCGACATGTTCTATGGCTACACCTTC	CASSPTDMFYGYTF
14	NA	TRBV11-2	NA	TRBJ1-5	TGTGCCAGCAGCTTTGGGGGTCCCAATCAGCCCCAGCATTTT	CASSFGGPNQPQHF
17	NA	TRBV27	TRBD2	TRBJ2-3	TGTGCCAGCAGTTCTTGGGGGCTAGCGGGGCCCCCAGATACGCAGTATTTT	CASSSWGLAGPPDTQYF
16	NA	TRBV27	NA	TRBJ1-2	TGTGCCAGCAGTTTATTACAGGAGACTGGGATCTATGGCTACACCTTC	CASSLLQETGIYGYTF
16	NA	TRBV7-9	NA	TRBJ2-7	TGTGCCAGCAGCTCCCACGGAGTGGGACTCCACTACGAGCAGTACTTC	CASSSHGVGLHYEQYF
11	NA	TRBV20-1	NA	TRBJ2-1	TGCAGTGCACGGACCGACAATGAGCAGTTCTTC	CSARTDNEQFF
15	NA	TRBV9	NA	TRBJ2-3	TGTGCCAGCAGCGAGGGGGTAAGGACAACAGATACGCAGTATTTT	CASSEGVRTTDTQYF
13	once	TRBV28	TRBD2	TRBJ2-7	TGTGCCAGCACTAGCGGGGGTTCCTACGAGCAGTACTTC	CASTSGGSYEQYF
16	NA	TRBV7-9	TRBD2	TRBJ2-5	TGTGCCAGCAGCATCCAACTAGCGGGGTACCAAGAGACCCAGTACTTC	CASSIQLAGYQETQYF
17	NA	TRBV11-2	TRBD1	TRBJ1-3	TGTGCCAGCAGCCTCAGAGGGGGCCCAGACTCTGGAAACACCATATATTTT	CASSLRGGPDSGNTIYF
13	once	TRBV6-6	NA	TRBJ1-1	TGTGCCAGCTTGATGACTTTGCACACTGAAGCTTTCTTT	CASLMTLHTEAFF
15	NA	TRBV4-1	TRBD2	TRBJ2-3	TGCGCCAGCAGCCAAGTGGCGGGGGGGAGAGATACGCAGTATTTT	CASSQVAGGRDTQYF
15	NA	TRBV9	NA	TRBJ2-7	TGTGCCAGCAGCACTTTGGGCCTTAGCTCTGACGAGCAGTACTTC	CASSTLGLSSDEQYF